This TCR beta chain was recorded in a study of lymphopenia after photon versus proton radiotherapy. Study conclusions and caveats: After lymphocyte nadir, photon-treated repertoires showed oligoclonal expansion, especially CD8+ Temra. A bigger post-nadir fall in TCR diversity correlated inversely with survival time in deceased patients. Photon-treated patients lost naive T cells and TCR diversity; proton-treated stayed stable.

TCRdb's table, derived via immunoSEQ multiplex PCR, lists solely in-frame clones and lacks some. The table lists more than 45,000 clones, approximately 88% of them singletons. There are a few counts of this clone. What it binds is unknown. No DNA is shown, since the ends of the CDR3 on it are uncertain; the CDR3 is the one TCRdb lists. The CDR3 extends over 13 residues, inclusive of both ends. Germline V gene lookup returns CDR1 MDHEN and CDR2 SYDVKM. This chain joins TRBV28 and TRBJ1-2. The TCR originated in a man between 60 and 70 years old with pancreatic cancer. The input for sequencing was peripheral blood, taken from a patient treated with proton-based radiotherapy. Here the CDR3 reads CASSTSGARGYTF.